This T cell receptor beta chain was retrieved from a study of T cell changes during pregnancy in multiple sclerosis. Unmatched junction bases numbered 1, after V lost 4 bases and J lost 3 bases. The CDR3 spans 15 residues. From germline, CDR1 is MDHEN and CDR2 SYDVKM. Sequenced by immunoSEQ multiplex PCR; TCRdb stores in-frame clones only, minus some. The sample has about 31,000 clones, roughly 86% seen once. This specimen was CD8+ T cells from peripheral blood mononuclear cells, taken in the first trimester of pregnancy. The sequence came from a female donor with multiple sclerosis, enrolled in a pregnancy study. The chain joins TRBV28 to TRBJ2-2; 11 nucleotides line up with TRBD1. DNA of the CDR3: TGTGCCAGCAGTTCGGGACAGGGGGACACCGGGGAGCTGTTTTTT. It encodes CASSSGQGDTGELFF.